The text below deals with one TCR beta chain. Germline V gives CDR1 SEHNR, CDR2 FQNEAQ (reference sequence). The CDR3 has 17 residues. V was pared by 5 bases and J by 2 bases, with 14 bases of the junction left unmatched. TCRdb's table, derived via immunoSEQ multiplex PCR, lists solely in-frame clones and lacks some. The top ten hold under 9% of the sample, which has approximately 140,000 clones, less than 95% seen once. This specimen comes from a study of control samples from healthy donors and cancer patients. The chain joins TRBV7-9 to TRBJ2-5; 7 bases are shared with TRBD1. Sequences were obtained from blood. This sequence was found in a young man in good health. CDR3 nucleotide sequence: TGTGCCAGCAGCGCAGCCCCGGGACAGCCGAATCAAGAGACCCAGTACTTC. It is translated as CASSAAPGQPNQETQYF.